This TCR beta chain was obtained from a study of T cells after yellow fever vaccination. Study results and limitations: Clones from primary vaccination mostly reappeared after the booster (96% CD4, 88% CD8).

The table lists this clonotype with a few counts. What it binds is not known. The V gene lost 10 bases and the J gene lost 3 bases, with 15 bases spanning the gap. This CDR3 has 13 amino acids. Germline loops: CDR1 MNHEY, CDR2 SVGAGI. Using its own MiXCR run on the 5' RACE reads, TCRdb lists one record per CDR3 protein. The table has about 260,000 distinct CDR3 sequences, around 5.3% seen once. This receptor was identified in a young man who received the YFV17D yellow fever vaccine. The chain joins TRBV6-5 to TRBJ1-1, with D perhaps TRBD1 (6 bases). Sequenced here: CD4+ T cells sorted from PBMCs, sampled on the day of the yellow fever booster vaccination. The CDR3 here is CATHRRGDTEAFF. DNA for the CDR3: TGTGCCACCCACCGAAGGGGGGACACTGAAGCTTTCTTT.